This entry describes one TCR beta chain. Reverse transcription of roughly 0.45 to 1 ug RNA used random hexamers. TCRdb ran MiXCR on the immunoSEQ multiplex PCR reads and lists one entry per CDR3 protein. Altogether 150,000 to 180,000 distinct CDR3 sequences are present, about 94% being singletons, with the ten largest covering 0.2% to 0.25%. Multiple sclerosis controls were treatment-naive patients with stable or active relapsing-remitting disease. The record originates from a study of CD8 T cells in Susac syndrome. Trimming took 2 bases from V and 1 from J; bases not matched to a gene: 4. Germline values: CDR1 SGDLS, CDR2 YYNGEE. The CDR3 runs to 15 residues.

Sequenced input: CD8+ T cells from PBMCs. The V call is TRBV9, the J call TRBJ2-5, with TRBD1 matching 8 bases. The receptor was isolated from a human donor with multiple sclerosis. This CDR3 reads CASSVRTGLQETQYF. CDR3 nucleotide sequence: TGTGCCAGCAGCGTCAGGACAGGGCTCCAAGAGACCCAGTACTTC.